What follows are 32 T cell receptor beta chains derived from one specimen sequenced in a study of T-cell reconstitution after alpha-beta-depleted transplantation in children. Researchers prepared the TCRbeta library using unique molecular identifiers, the study reports. In TCRdb, the PCR reads were re-called with MiXCR into one record per CDR3 protein. The repertoire holds some 640,000 distinct CDR3 sequences, with around 17% as singletons. This sample comprised PBMCs from the stem cell graft donor, obtained from the stem cell graft. The receptor set was obtained from a human donor who donated a stem cell graft to a child with acute myeloid leukemia.

The rearrangement uses TRBV29-1 and TRBJ2-3; TRBD1 or TRBD2 may be the D gene (5 bases each). The germline gives CDR1 SQVTM, CDR2 ANQGSEA. Between the trimmed V and J ends, which lost 4 bases and 4 bases, there was a span of 15 bases. CDR3 length: 14 residues. The CDR3: CSVATTPGPDTQYF. The DNA of the CDR3 is TGCAGCGTTGCTACGACACCGGGGCCAGATACGCAGTATTTT.

This clonotype was observed many times. The chain recombines TRBV12-3 or TRBV12-4 with TRBJ1-1; perhaps TRBD1 as D (5 bases). The CDR3 is 13 residues long. Trimming took off 6 bases at V and 8 bases at J, with 16 bases between the two ends. CDR3 DNA: TGTGCCAGCAGGGGCCTCTCCGGGACCGAAGCTTTCTTT. Translating it yields CASRGLSGTEAFF.

The V gene is TRBV29-1, the J gene TRBJ1-2, with D possibly TRBD1 on 5 matching bases. The V end lost 4 bases, the J end lost 7 bases, and 19 bases lay between the germline ends. Germline CDR1 and CDR2: SQVTM and ANQGSEA. The CDR3 extends over 14 amino acids. This CDR3 is CSVGVAGLRGGYTF. CDR3 in DNA: TGCAGCGTTGGGGTTGCAGGCCTGAGGGGTGGCTACACCTTC.

This clonotype has only one observation. This chain joins TRBV4-3 and TRBJ2-1; 7 bases agree with TRBD1. The CDR3 is 16 amino acids. The V gene end was trimmed by 2 bases and the J gene end by 5 bases; junction bases not matched to a gene: 9. From germline, CDR1 is LGHNA and CDR2 YSLEER. CDR3 DNA: TGCGCCAGCAGCCAATTACAGGGGTTTAGGGACAATGAGCAGTTCTTC. Translation: CASSQLQGFRDNEQFF.

Ten or more counts support this clonotype. The chain uses TRBV6-1 and TRBJ1-1; tentatively, D is TRBD1 (6 bases). Trimming stripped 6 bases from V and 5 bases from J, with 16 bases between. This CDR3 has 14 amino acids. In germline, CDR1 is MNHNS, CDR2 SASEGT. CDR3 amino acids: CASRVQGGGTEAFF. Here the CDR3 DNA reads TGTGCCAGCAGAGTACAGGGAGGTGGAACTGAAGCTTTCTTT.

The chain links TRBV5-1 to TRBJ1-1; tentatively, D is TRBD1 (5 bases). Germline V CDR1 and CDR2: SGHRS, YFSETQ. Trimming cost V 1 base and J 0 bases, with 13 bases left between them. The length of the CDR3 is 16 residues. DNA of the CDR3: TGCGCCAGCAGCTTGAAACAGGTCCAATTGAACACTGAAGCTTTCTTT. Protein: CASSLKQVQLNTEAFF.

This clonotype has a count of ten or more. The V gene is TRBV7-2, the J gene TRBJ2-1, with D maybe TRBD2 (6 bases). The V gene lost 5 bases and the J gene lost 4 bases, with 15 bases spanning the gap. Germline V gene lookup returns CDR1 SGHTA and CDR2 FQGNSA. CDR3 length: 15 amino acids. The CDR3 sequence is CASSAFGGTYNEQFF. CDR3 in DNA: TGTGCCAGCAGCGCCTTTGGGGGGACGTACAATGAGCAGTTCTTC.

This clonotype was detected ten times or more. V is TRBV20-1 and J is TRBJ2-7; D unresolved. Per germline, CDR1 DFQATT and CDR2 SNEGSKA (reference sequence). The CDR3 runs to 11 residues. The V end lost 1 base, the J end lost 3 bases, and 4 bases lay between the germline ends. For the CDR3, the DNA is TGCAGTGCTAGAGTCAGCTACGAGCAGTACGTC. Amino acid sequence: CSARVSYEQYV.

This clonotype came up many times. The genes are TRBV7-9 and TRBJ2-5, with D possibly TRBD1 on 5 matching bases. The CDR3 has 15 amino acids. Trimming left V 3 bases short and J 5 bases short, with 16 bases between. The germline CDR1 and CDR2 sequences are SEHNR and FQNEAQ (reference sequence). Here the CDR3 reads CASSLIQPKGETQYF. The DNA for the CDR3 is TGTGCCAGCAGCTTGATACAGCCAAAGGGGGAGACCCAGTACTTC.

This clonotype was recorded many times. The chain links TRBV29-1 to TRBJ2-7; a possible D gene is TRBD1 (5 bases). Germline lookup yields CDR1 SQVTM and CDR2 ANQGSEA. This CDR3 is built from 14 residues. The V end lost 7 bases, the J end lost 2 bases, and 18 bases lay between the germline ends. The chain's CDR3 is CSGQLDSPPYEQYF. The CDR3 DNA sequence: TGCAGCGGACAGCTAGACTCTCCACCCTACGAGCAGTACTTC.

This clonotype appeared many times. The rearrangement uses TRBV6-1 and TRBJ1-1, with D possibly matching TRBD1 (5 bases). CDR3 size: 13 residues. Between the trimmed V and J ends, which lost 8 bases and 5 bases, there was a span of 15 bases. Germline-derived CDR1 and CDR2 are MNHNS and SASEGT. CDR3 loop: CASQVSTDTEAFF. CDR3 DNA: TGTGCCAGCCAAGTCTCGACAGATACTGAAGCTTTCTTT.

The chain recombines TRBV7-9 with TRBJ1-1; D ambiguous. The V end lost 2 bases, the J end lost 2 bases, and 9 bases lay between the germline ends. This CDR3 spans 14 amino acids. CDR1 and CDR2 from the germline V gene are SEHNR and FQNEAQ (reference sequence). The CDR3 is CASSLRQTNTEAFF. CDR3 in DNA: TGTGCCAGCAGCTTACGTCAGACTAACACTGAAGCTTTCTTT. Variable domain in full (rest from reference TRBV7-9 and TRBJ1-1): DTGVSQNPRHKITKRGQNVTFRCDPISEHNRLYWYRQTLGQGPEFLTYFQNEAQLEKSRLLSDRFSAERPKGSFSTLEIQRTEQGDSAMYLCASSLRQTNTEAFFGQGTRLTVV.

This CDR3 is CASSLSRRSSEQFF. The DNA for the CDR3 is TGTGCCAGCAGCTTAAGTAGAAGATCAAGTGAGCAGTTCTTC. This chain joins TRBV28 and TRBJ2-1; no clear D. The CDR3 loop spans 14 amino acids. Germline V CDR1 and CDR2: MDHEN, SYDVKM. The V end lost 6 bases, the J end lost 9 bases, and 18 bases lay between the germline ends.

The J gene is TRBJ1-6, the V gene TRBV27; 10 bases match TRBD1. This CDR3 is 15 amino acids long. V dropped 9 bases and J dropped 7; count of bases not matched to a gene: 9. Germline V gene sequence: CDR1 MNHEY, CDR2 SMNVEV (reference sequence). CDR3 sequence (DNA): TGTGCCAGTAAGACAGGGGGCGAATGGAATTCACCCCTCCACTTT. This sequence encodes CASKTGGEWNSPLHF.

The chain recombines TRBV12-3 or TRBV12-4 with TRBJ1-3; no definite D call. V was clipped by 5 bases and J by 1 base, with 18 bases between them. The CDR3 is 17 amino acids. This CDR3 reads CASSRAGPLKSGNTIYF. Written as DNA, the CDR3 is TGTGCCAGCAGTCGAGCGGGCCCCCTGAAGTCTGGAAACACCATATATTTT.

This clonotype was counted many times. The chain is built from TRBV9 and TRBJ1-2; maybe TRBD1 (6 bases). V dropped 0 bases and J dropped 3 bases, with 9 bases sitting between them. CDR3 length: 14 amino acids. Germline assignment: CDR1 SGDLS and CDR2 YYNGEE. In nucleotides, the CDR3 is TGTGCCAGCAGCGTAGGGGGGCAGGACTATGGCTACACCTTC. This encodes CASSVGGQDYGYTF. The full variable domain, completed using reference TRBV9 and TRBJ1-2, is DSGVTQTPKHLITATGQRVTLRCSPRSGDLSVYWYQQSLDQGLQFLIQYYNGEERAKGNILERFSAQQFPDLHSELNLSSLELGDSALYFCASSVGGQDYGYTFGSGTRLTVV.

In this sample, this clonotype turned up a few times. This rearrangement joins TRBV18 to TRBJ1-5; D is uncertain. In germline, CDR1 is KGHSH, CDR2 LQKENI. V was clipped by 2 bases and J by 5 bases, with 19 bases between them. The CDR3 totals 17 residues. In nucleotides, the CDR3 is TGTGCCAGCTCACCAGTCTCGGGCGGAGGGTACCATCAGCCCCAGCATTTT. This codes for CASSPVSGGGYHQPQHF.

The chain uses TRBV6-1 and TRBJ1-4; D is unclear. The CDR3 runs to 13 residues. From germline, CDR1 is MNHNS and CDR2 SASEGT. The ends were cut back, 8 bases at V and 4 bases at J, with 11 bases in the middle. CDR3 DNA: TGTGCCAGCGAAGGACTGTTTAATGAAAAACTGTTTTTT. Translating gives CASEGLFNEKLFF.

This chain links TRBV15 with TRBJ2-1, with D tentatively TRBD2 (7 bases). Trimming cost V 0 bases and J 9 bases, with 15 bases left between them. The germline V gene has CDR1 LNHNV and CDR2 YYDKDF (reference sequence). The CDR3 covers 15 residues. CDR3 bases: TGTGCCACCAGCAGAGATTGGGGGGGCATCGGTGAGCAGTTCTTC. Residues: CATSRDWGGIGEQFF.

The V gene is TRBV7-8, the J gene TRBJ2-6; weak D call: TRBD1 (5 bases). Germline loops: CDR1 SGHVS, CDR2 FQNEAQ. This CDR3 spans 15 amino acids. With 2 bases removed from V and 4 bases from J, the gap between germline ends came to 9 bases. The CDR3 DNA sequence: TGTGCCAGCAGCTTAATGGGGCTGGGGGCCAACGTCCTGACTTTC. This sequence encodes CASSLMGLGANVLTF. The full variable domain, its missing parts supplied by reference TRBV7-8 and TRBJ2-6, is GAGVSQSPRYKVAKRGQDVALRCDPISGHVSLFWYQQALGQGPEFLTYFQNEAQLDKSGLPSDRFFAERPEGSVSTLKIQRTQQEDSAVYLCASSLMGLGANVLTFGAGSRLTVL.

V gene TRBV9 combines with J gene TRBJ2-5; possible D gene TRBD2, 5 bases. Trimming took 3 bases from V and 3 from J, leaving 15 bases between them. This CDR3 is 15 amino acids long. Per germline, CDR1 SGDLS and CDR2 YYNGEE. CDR3 sequence (DNA): TGTGCCAGCAGCGCCCCCGGGCTAGCTGAAGAGACCCAGTACTTC. Translation gives CASSAPGLAEETQYF.

This clonotype was observed at least ten times. CDR3 protein: CASSLRSRERKLFF. The DNA for the CDR3 is TGTGCCAGCAGTTTACGTAGCAGGGAGCGAAAACTGTTTTTT. The J gene is TRBJ1-4, the V gene TRBV12-3 or TRBV12-4, with a tentative D call TRBD1 (5 bases). V lost 2 bases to trimming and J lost 10 bases, with 14 bases between them. The CDR3 consists of 14 residues.

This clonotype was counted between two and nine times. The chain uses TRBV12-3 or TRBV12-4 and TRBJ1-1; tentatively, D is TRBD1 (6 bases). Trimming took 8 bases from V and 0 from J, leaving 16 bases between them. The CDR3 spans 15 residues. The CDR3, as DNA: TGTGCCAGCTATGATCGGGGGGGCATGAACACTGAAGCTTTCTTT. It encodes CASYDRGGMNTEAFF.

This clonotype was detected many times. This chain links TRBV20-1 with TRBJ2-7, with D perhaps matching TRBD2 (5 bases). Looked up from germline, CDR1 is DFQATT and CDR2 is SNEGSKA (reference sequence). CDR3 length: 15 residues. Trimming shortened V by 3 bases and J by 1 base, and 16 bases separated the two germline ends. The CDR3 sequence: CSASHPRGGSYEQYF. The DNA for the CDR3 is TGCAGTGCTAGTCACCCCCGAGGCGGGTCCTACGAGCAGTACTTC.

The V gene is TRBV20-1, the J gene TRBJ1-3; D may be TRBD1 (5 bases). Germline lookup yields CDR1 DFQATT and CDR2 SNEGSKA (reference sequence). The CDR3 is 14 amino acids. The V gene lost 5 bases and the J gene lost 8 bases, with 19 bases spanning the gap. DNA for the CDR3: TGCAGTGCTCTCTCCCTCATTGGAGGGGACACCATATATTTT. It codes for CSALSLIGGDTIYF.

This clonotype was picked up many times. This sequence joins TRBV20-1 and TRBJ2-3; 9 bases are a match to TRBD2. Trimming removed 2 bases from V and 2 bases from J; junction bases left unmatched: 2. The CDR3 consists of 14 residues. Germline V gene lookup returns CDR1 DFQATT and CDR2 SNEGSKA (reference sequence). CDR3 DNA sequence: TGCAGTGCTAGACCTAGCGGGGTCACAGATACGCAGTATTTT. Translated, it gives CSARPSGVTDTQYF.

CDR3 in DNA: TGTGCCACCAGTGATTTCCGGGGGACGAGCGGGGGGGCCCAGAATGAGCAGTTCTTC. Protein product: CATSDFRGTSGGAQNEQFF. J is TRBJ2-1 and V is TRBV24-1; TRBD2 matches 10 bases. The CDR3 consists of 19 residues. V lost 1 base to trimming and J lost 7 bases; unmatched junction nucleotides: 15. Germline values: CDR1 KGHDR, CDR2 SFDVKD.

This clonotype has more than one count but fewer than ten. The J gene is TRBJ2-3, the V gene TRBV20-1; D may be TRBD2 (5 bases). Trimming left V 3 bases short and J 5 bases short, with 9 bases between. Germline CDR1 is DFQATT and CDR2 is SNEGSKA (reference sequence). CDR3 size: 12 residues. As DNA, the CDR3 is TGCAGTGCTAGGCGGGCCAGAGATACGCAGTATTTT. Encoded protein: CSARRARDTQYF.

The chain links TRBV11-2 to TRBJ2-2, with unresolved D. In germline, CDR1 is SGHAT, CDR2 FQNNGV. Trimming left V 1 base short and J 7 bases short, with 13 bases between. The CDR3 has 15 residues. The CDR3 is CASSLGRTIGGELFF. CDR3 bases: TGTGCCAGCAGCTTAGGAAGGACGATCGGCGGGGAGCTGTTTTTT.

There are a few counts of this clonotype. The rearrangement joins TRBV10-3 to TRBJ1-2, with D perhaps TRBD1 (6 bases). From germline, CDR1 is ENHRY and CDR2 SYGVKD. The CDR3 runs to 18 residues. V shed 2 bases and J shed 3 bases, with 22 bases lying between them. The CDR3 here is CAISEASALLTGDYGYTF. In DNA form, the CDR3 reads TGTGCCATCAGTGAGGCTTCCGCACTTCTGACAGGCGACTATGGCTACACCTTC.

In its sample, this clonotype was seen a few times. The chain uses TRBV20-1 and TRBJ1-5, with 7 bases fitting TRBD1. The trim removed 8 bases at V and 0 bases at J, leaving 7 bases unmatched. This CDR3 spans 14 amino acids. Germline CDR1 and CDR2: DFQATT and SNEGSKA (reference sequence). The DNA of the CDR3 is TGCAGTTTTTTCCGACAGGGTAGCAATCAGCCCCAGCATTTT. Translation gives CSFFRQGSNQPQHF.

This clonotype was counted only a few times. This sequence joins TRBV12-5 and TRBJ1-6; 7 positions agree with TRBD1. Germline CDR1 and CDR2: LGHNT and FRNRAP. CDR3 size: 14 residues. V was clipped by 1 base and J by 10 bases; unmatched bases: 4. The CDR3 sequence is CASGLGQGMSPLHF. CDR3 nucleotide sequence: TGTGCTAGTGGTTTGGGACAGGGCATGTCACCCCTCCACTTT.